A single sample is the source of the 4 T cell receptor beta chains below, sequenced in a study of blood T cell repertoires in COVID-19. This table comes from immunoSEQ multiplex PCR, and its TCRdb copy is limited to in-frame clones, with some not included. The sample yields 120,000 or so clones, over 75% seen once. Sequenced sample: peripheral blood. The receptors here all came from a woman of 80 years or more with acute or convalescent COVID-19.

This clone was seen just once. V is TRBV9 and J is TRBJ1-2; 10 bases map to TRBD1. Trimming cost V 3 bases and J 4 bases; bases outside gene matches: 3. CDR3 length equals 14 residues. Germline V gene lookup returns CDR1 SGDLS and CDR2 YYNGEE. CDR3: CASSARTGGYGYTF. The CDR3 nucleotides are TGTGCCAGCAGCGCCCGGACAGGGGGCTATGGCTACACCTTC.

The V call is TRBV5-1, the J call TRBJ2-3; D possibly corresponds to TRBD1 (7 bases). The germline gives CDR1 SGHRS, CDR2 YFSETQ. Trimming took 0 bases from V and 10 from J, leaving 12 bases between them. This CDR3 comprises 13 residues. CDR3: CASSLDGGGSQYF. CDR3 in DNA: TGCGCCAGCAGCTTGGATGGAGGGGGCTCGCAGTATTTT.

The rearrangement joins TRBV7-9 to TRBJ1-4, with D maybe TRBD1 (6 bases). Germline V gene lookup returns CDR1 SEHNR and CDR2 FQNEAQ (reference sequence). CDR3 length: 15 amino acids. Trimming cost V 2 bases and J 7 bases, with 14 bases left between them. CDR3 bases: TGTGCCAGCAGCTTACGACAGGCCGCGGGTGAAAAACTGTTTTTT. It codes for CASSLRQAAGEKLFF. Together with reference TRBV7-9 and TRBJ1-4, the CDR3 gives the full variable domain: DTGVSQNPRHKITKRGQNVTFRCDPISEHNRLYWYRQTLGQGPEFLTYFQNEAQLEKSRLLSDRFSAERPKGSFSTLEIQRTEQGDSAMYLCASSLRQAAGEKLFFGSGTQLSVL.

CDR3 loop: CASSPTGNYGYTF. In nucleotides, the CDR3 is TGTGCCAGCTCACCGACAGGGAACTATGGCTACACCTTC. This chain joins TRBV18 and TRBJ1-2; 7 bases agree with TRBD1. Germline V lookup: CDR1 KGHSH, CDR2 LQKENI. This CDR3 region has 13 residues. V lost 3 bases to trimming and J lost 2 bases; unmatched junction nucleotides: 0.